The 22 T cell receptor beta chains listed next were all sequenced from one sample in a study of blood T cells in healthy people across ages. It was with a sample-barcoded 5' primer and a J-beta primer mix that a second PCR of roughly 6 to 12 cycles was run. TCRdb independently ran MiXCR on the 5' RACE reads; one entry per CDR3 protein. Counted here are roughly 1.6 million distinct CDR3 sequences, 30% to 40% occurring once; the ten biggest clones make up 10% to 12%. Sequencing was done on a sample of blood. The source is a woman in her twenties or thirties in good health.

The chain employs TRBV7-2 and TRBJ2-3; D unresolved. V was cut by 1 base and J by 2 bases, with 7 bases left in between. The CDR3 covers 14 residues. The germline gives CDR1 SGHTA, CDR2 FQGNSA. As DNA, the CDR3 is TGTGCCAGCAGCTTAGGTTTCTTCACAGATACGCAGTATTTT. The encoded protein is CASSLGFFTDTQYF.

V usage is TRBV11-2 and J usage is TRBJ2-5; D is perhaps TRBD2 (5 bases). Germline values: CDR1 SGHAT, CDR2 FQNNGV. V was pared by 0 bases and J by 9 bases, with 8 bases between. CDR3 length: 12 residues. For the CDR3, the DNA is TGTGCCAGCAGCTTAGATGCCGGGGCCCAGTACTTC. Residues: CASSLDAGAQYF.

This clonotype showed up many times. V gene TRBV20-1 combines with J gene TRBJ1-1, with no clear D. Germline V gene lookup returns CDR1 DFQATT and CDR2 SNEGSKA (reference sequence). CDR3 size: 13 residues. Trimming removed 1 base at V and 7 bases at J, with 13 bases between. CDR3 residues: CSARVPPDSEAFF. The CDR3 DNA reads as TGCAGTGCTAGAGTCCCCCCCGATAGTGAAGCTTTCTTT.

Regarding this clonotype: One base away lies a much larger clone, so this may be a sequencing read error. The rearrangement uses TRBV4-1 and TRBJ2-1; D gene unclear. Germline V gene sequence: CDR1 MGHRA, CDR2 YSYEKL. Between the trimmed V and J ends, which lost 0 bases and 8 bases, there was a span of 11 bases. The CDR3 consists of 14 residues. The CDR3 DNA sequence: TGCGCCAGCAGCCAAGATCCGGTGTACGATGAGCAGTTCTTC. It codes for CASSQDPVYDEQFF.

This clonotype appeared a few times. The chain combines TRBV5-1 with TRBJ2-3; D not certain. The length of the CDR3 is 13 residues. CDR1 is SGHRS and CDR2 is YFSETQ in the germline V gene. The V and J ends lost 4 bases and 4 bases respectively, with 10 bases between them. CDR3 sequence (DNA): TGCGCCAGCAGCCTGACAAATTCAGATACGCAGTATTTT. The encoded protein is CASSLTNSDTQYF.

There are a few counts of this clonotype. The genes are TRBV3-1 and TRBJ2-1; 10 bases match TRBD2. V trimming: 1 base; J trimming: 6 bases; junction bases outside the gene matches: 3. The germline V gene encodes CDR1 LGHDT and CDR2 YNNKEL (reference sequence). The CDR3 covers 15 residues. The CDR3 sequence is CASSQVLAGSNEQFF. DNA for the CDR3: TGTGCCAGCAGCCAAGTACTAGCGGGGAGCAATGAGCAGTTCTTC.

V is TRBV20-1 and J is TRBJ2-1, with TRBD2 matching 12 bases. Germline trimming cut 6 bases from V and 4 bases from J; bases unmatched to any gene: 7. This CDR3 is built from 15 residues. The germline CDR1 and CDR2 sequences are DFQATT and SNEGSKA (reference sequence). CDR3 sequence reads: CSAPGGTSGYNEQFF. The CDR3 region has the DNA TGCAGTGCCCCCGGCGGGACTAGCGGGTACAATGAGCAGTTCTTC.

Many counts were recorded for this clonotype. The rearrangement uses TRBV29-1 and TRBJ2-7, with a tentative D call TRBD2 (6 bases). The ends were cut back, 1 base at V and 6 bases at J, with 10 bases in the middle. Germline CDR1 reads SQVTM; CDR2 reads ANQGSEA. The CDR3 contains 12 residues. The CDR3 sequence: CSVEGLGGEQYF. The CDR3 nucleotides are TGCAGCGTTGAAGGGTTGGGGGGCGAGCAGTACTTC.

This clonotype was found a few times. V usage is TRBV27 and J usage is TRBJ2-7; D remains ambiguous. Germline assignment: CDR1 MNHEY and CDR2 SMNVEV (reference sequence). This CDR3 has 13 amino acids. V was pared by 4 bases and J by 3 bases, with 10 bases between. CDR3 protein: CASSSPPFYEQYF. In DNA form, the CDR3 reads TGTGCCAGCAGTTCCCCCCCGTTCTACGAGCAGTACTTC.

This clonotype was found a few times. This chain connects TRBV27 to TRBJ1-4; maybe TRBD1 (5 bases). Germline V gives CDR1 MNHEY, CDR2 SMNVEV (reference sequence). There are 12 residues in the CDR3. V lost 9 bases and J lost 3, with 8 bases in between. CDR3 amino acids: CASRQSNEKLFF. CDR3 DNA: TGTGCCAGTCGACAGTCTAATGAAAAACTGTTTTTT.

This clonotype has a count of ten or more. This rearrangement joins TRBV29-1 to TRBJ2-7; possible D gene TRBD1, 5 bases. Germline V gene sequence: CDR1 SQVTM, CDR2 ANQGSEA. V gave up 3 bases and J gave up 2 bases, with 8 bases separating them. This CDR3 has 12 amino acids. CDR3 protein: CSVEDTTYEQYF. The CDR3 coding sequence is TGCAGCGTTGAGGACACTACCTACGAGCAGTACTTC.

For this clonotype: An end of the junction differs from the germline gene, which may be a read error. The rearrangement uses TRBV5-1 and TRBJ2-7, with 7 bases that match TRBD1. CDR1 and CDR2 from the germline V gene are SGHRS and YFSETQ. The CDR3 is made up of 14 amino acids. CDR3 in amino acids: CASSIGDSSCEQYF. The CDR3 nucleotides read TGCGCCAGCAGCATCGGGGACAGCTCCTGCGAGCAGTACTTC.

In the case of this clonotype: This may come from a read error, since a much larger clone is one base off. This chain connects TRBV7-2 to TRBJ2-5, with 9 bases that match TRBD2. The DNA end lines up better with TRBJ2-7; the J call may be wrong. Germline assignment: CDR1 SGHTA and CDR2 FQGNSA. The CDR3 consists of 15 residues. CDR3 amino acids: CASSLRASGIYEQYF. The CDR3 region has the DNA TGTGCCAGCAGCTTAAGGGCTAGCGGGATATACGAGCAGTACTTC.

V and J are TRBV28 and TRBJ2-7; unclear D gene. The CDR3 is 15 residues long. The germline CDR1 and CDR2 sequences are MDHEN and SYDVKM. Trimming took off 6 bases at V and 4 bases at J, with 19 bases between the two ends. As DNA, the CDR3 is TGTGCCAGCAGCGCTTTCCTGGCGTCGTCGTACGAGCAGTACTTC. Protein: CASSAFLASSYEQYF.

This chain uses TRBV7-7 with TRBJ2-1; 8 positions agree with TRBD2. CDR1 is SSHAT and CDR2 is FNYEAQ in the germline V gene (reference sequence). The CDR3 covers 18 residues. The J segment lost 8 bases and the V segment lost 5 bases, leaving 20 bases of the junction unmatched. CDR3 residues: CASSPSGLRGTSGDEQFF. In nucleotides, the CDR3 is TGTGCCAGCAGCCCGTCTGGGCTGAGGGGGACTAGTGGTGATGAGCAGTTCTTC.

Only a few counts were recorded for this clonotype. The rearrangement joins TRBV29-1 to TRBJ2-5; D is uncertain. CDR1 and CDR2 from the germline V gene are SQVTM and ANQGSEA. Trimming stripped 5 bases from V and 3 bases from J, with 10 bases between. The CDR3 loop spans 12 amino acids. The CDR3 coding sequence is TGCAGCGTTATGGGTTTCGAAGAGACCCAGTACTTC. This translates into CSVMGFEETQYF.

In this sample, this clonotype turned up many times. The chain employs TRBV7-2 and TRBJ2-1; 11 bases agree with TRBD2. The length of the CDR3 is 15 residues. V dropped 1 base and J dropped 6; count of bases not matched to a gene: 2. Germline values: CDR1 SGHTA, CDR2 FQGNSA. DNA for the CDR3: TGTGCCAGCAGCTTAGAACTAGCGGGAGTCAATGAGCAGTTCTTC. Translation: CASSLELAGVNEQFF.

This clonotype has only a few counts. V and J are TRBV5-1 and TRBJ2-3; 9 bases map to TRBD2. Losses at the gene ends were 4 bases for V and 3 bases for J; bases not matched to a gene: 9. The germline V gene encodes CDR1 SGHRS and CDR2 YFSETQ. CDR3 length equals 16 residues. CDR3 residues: CASSVLGTSKTDTQYF. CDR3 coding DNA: TGCGCCAGCAGCGTCCTCGGGACTAGCAAAACAGATACGCAGTATTTT. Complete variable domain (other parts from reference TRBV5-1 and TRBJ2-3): KAGVTQTPRYLIKTRGQQVTLSCSPISGHRSVSWYQQTPGQGLQFLFEYFSETQRNKGNFPGRFSGRQFSNSRSEMNVSTLELGDSALYLCASSVLGTSKTDTQYFGPGTRLTVL.

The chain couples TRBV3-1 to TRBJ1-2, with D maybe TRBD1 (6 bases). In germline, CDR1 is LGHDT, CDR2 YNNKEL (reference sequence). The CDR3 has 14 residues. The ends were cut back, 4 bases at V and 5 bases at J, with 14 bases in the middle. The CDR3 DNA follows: TGTGCCAGCAGCCGCGGACAGAGCGGATATGGCTACACCTTC. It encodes CASSRGQSGYGYTF. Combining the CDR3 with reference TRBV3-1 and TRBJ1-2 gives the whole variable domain DTAVSQTPKYLVTQMGNDKSIKCEQNLGHDTMYWYKQDSKKFLKIMFSYNNKELIINETVPNRFSPKSPDKAHLNLHINSLELGDSAVYFCASSRGQSGYGYTFGSGTRLTVV.

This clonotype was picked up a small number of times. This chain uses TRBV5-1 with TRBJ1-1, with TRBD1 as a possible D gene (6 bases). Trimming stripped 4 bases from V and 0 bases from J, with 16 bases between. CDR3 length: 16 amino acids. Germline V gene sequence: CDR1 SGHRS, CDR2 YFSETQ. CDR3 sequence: CASSPGGGQLNTEAFF. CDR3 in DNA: TGCGCCAGCAGCCCCGGAGGGGGGCAGCTGAACACTGAAGCTTTCTTT.

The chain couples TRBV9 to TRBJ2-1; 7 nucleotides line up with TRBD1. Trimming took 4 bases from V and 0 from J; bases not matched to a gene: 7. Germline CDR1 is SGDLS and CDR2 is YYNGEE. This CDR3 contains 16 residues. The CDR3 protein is CASSPAQGSSYNEQFF. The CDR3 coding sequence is TGTGCCAGCAGCCCGGCACAGGGGAGCTCCTACAATGAGCAGTTCTTC.

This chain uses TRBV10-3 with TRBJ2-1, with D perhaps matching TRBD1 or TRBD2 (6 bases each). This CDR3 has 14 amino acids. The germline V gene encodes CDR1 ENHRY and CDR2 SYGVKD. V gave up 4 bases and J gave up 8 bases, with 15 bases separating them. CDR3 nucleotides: TGTGCCATCAGTGGAAGGGGGGAAGGCGATGAGCAGTTCTTC. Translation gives CAISGRGEGDEQFF.